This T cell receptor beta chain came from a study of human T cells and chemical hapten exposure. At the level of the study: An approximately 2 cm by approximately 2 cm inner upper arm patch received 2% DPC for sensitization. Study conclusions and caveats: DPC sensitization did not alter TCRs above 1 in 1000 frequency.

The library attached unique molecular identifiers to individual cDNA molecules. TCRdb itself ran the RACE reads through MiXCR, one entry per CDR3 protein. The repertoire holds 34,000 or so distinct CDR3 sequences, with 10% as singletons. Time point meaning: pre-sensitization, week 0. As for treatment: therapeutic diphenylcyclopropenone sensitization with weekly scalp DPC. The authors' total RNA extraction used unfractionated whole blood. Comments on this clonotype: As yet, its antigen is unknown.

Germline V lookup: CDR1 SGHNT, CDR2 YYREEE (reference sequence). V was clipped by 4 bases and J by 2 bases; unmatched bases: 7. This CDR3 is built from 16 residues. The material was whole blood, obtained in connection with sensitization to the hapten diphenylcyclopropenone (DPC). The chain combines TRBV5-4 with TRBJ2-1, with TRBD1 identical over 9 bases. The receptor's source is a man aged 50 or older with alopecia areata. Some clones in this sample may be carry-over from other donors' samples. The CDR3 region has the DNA TGTGCCAGCAGCCCGGGACAGGGAGGGACCTACAATGAGCAGTTCTTC. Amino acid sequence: CASSPGQGGTYNEQFF.